This T cell receptor beta chain came from a study of T cell repertoires in cytomegalovirus infection. Turning to the study itself: Evidence of both CMV infection and a matching HLA type came from public TCR beta signatures.

Unmatched junction bases numbered 7, after V lost 5 bases and J lost 5 bases. Looked up from germline, CDR1 is DFQATT and CDR2 is SNEGSKA (reference sequence). The CDR3 totals 13 residues. TCRdb fed the reads into MiXCR, producing one record per CDR3 protein. The sample has about 450,000 distinct CDR3 sequences; 25% to 40% are singletons. Broader study findings: Summed frequency of shared TCR beta families picked out CMV carriers who also had the relevant HLA. HLA-C-restricted TCR beta clonotypes specific for CMV led the ex vivo response.

This clonotype has a handful of counts. Its antigen is currently unknown. The TCR sequence derives from a human donor in good health (CMV status not recorded). Some clones in this sample may be carry-over from other donors' samples. Sequenced sample: PBMCs. The rearrangement uses TRBV20-1 and TRBJ2-5, with TRBD2 matching over 8 bases. The CDR3 nucleotides are TGCAGTGCTCCGGGACTAGTGGGGGAGACCCAGTACTTC. Translating gives CSAPGLVGETQYF.